This is a list of T cell receptor beta chains from one sample in a study of blood T cell repertoires in COVID-19. The protocol was immunoSEQ multiplex PCR, while the TCRdb copy is restricted to in-frame clones and leaves out a portion. This table holds fewer than 80,000 clones, 90% found once. The specimen was peripheral blood. These receptors were collected from a man in his forties or fifties with acute or convalescent COVID-19. The CDR3 runs from the conserved cysteine through the conserved F or W. The D gene is left open where the match is weak. Some rows have no size entry. The others give once, few or many, or a class for an expanded clone.

CDR3 protein	CDR3 DNA	clone size	D gene	J gene	V gene
CASSLDPHRYTDTQYF	TGTGCCAGCAGCTTGGACCCTCACCGGTACACAGATACGCAGTATTTT	-	-	TRBJ2-3	TRBV5-6
CAWRGTGGGKTQYF	TGTGCCTGGAGGGGGACAGGGGGCGGAAAGACCCAGTACTTC	-	TRBD1	TRBJ2-5	TRBV30
CASSLRDTDNSPLHF	TGTGCCAGCTCACTCCGGGACACTGATAATTCACCCCTCCACTTT	-	-	TRBJ1-6	TRBV18
CASRGPPSPLHF	TGTGCCAGCAGGGGCCCCCCCTCACCCCTCCACTTT	-	-	TRBJ1-6	TRBV11-2
CASSFSTASSGNTIYF	TGTGCCAGCAGCTTCTCGACAGCGAGCTCTGGAAACACCATATATTTT	once	-	TRBJ1-3	TRBV11-3
CASSELRTTGMGAGKGYTF	TGTGCCAGCAGTGAATTGAGAACGACTGGCATGGGGGCAGGCAAGGGCTACACCTTC	-	-	TRBJ1-2	TRBV6-1
CASSSEGQGGNTIYF	TGTGCCAGCAGTTCCGAGGGACAGGGAGGAAACACCATATATTTT	-	TRBD1	TRBJ1-3	TRBV5-5
CASSLAGVDLAFF	TGCGCCAGCAGCTTGGCGGGGGTCGACCTAGCTTTCTTT	-	-	TRBJ1-1	TRBV5-1
CASSSPGLVNNEQFF	TGTGCCAGCAGTTCACCGGGACTGGTGAACAATGAGCAGTTCTTC	-	-	TRBJ2-1	TRBV2
CASSPQGDYGYTF	TGTGCCAGTAGTCCACAGGGGGACTATGGCTACACCTTC	-	TRBD1	TRBJ1-2	TRBV19
CASTTKWTSPADGEQFF	TGCGCCAGCACAACCAAATGGACTAGCCCTGCGGATGGTGAGCAGTTCTTC	-	TRBD2	TRBJ2-1	TRBV5-1
CASSLKRGLAGGGNEQFF	TGTGCCAGCAGCCTGAAACGGGGACTAGCGGGAGGTGGTAATGAGCAGTTCTTC	once	TRBD2	TRBJ2-1	TRBV3-1/TRBV3-2
CASSPDPRGRNNEQFF	TGTGCCAGCAGCCCCGATCCCAGGGGACGCAACAATGAGCAGTTCTTC	-	-	TRBJ2-1	TRBV9
CATSGVVQETQYF	TGCGCCACCTCAGGGGTAGTACAAGAGACCCAGTACTTC	-	-	TRBJ2-5	TRBV5-1
CATSSLTLAGGETQYF	TGTGCCACCAGTTCTTTAACCCTAGCGGGAGGGGAGACCCAGTACTTC	-	TRBD2	TRBJ2-5	TRBV24-1
CASSKKKGAYEKLFF	TGTGCCAGCAGCAAAAAGAAGGGGGCGTATGAAAAACTGTTTTTT	-	-	TRBJ1-4	TRBV21-1
CASSQAWGVNTEAFF	TGCGCCAGCAGCCAAGCATGGGGAGTGAACACTGAAGCTTTCTTT	-	-	TRBJ1-1	TRBV4-3
CASSPGTGNTIYF	TGTGCCAGCAGTCCCGGGACAGGGAACACCATATATTTT	-	TRBD1	TRBJ1-3	TRBV27
CASSPNYNTDTQYF	TGTGCCAGCTCACCCAACTACAACACAGATACGCAGTATTTT	-	-	TRBJ2-3	TRBV18
CASHLTGGNTEAFF	TGCGCCAGCCATTTGACAGGTGGGAACACTGAAGCTTTCTTT	-	-	TRBJ1-1	TRBV5-1
CASSQGTLGSYNEQFF	TGTGCCAGCAGCCAAGGCACGCTCGGCTCCTACAATGAGCAGTTCTTC	-	-	TRBJ2-1	TRBV4-2
CATSPKVGQNYGYTF	TGTGCCACCAGTCCCAAGGTGGGACAGAACTATGGCTACACCTTC	-	TRBD1	TRBJ1-2	TRBV15
CATSSRVSGELFF	TGTGCCACCAGCAGCCGGGTCTCCGGGGAGCTGTTTTTT	-	-	TRBJ2-2	TRBV15
CASSPRGLVYNEQFF	TGTGCCAGCAGCCCAAGGGGACTAGTGTACAATGAGCAGTTCTTC	once	TRBD2	TRBJ2-1	TRBV3-1/TRBV3-2
CASSYGAGTVTGELFF	TGTGCCAGCAGTTACGGGGCAGGAACCGTCACCGGGGAGCTGTTTTTT	-	-	TRBJ2-2	TRBV6-5
CASSLVEQYNEQFF	TGTGCCAGCTCCTTGGTGGAGCAGTACAATGAGCAGTTCTTC	-	-	TRBJ2-1	TRBV18
CASSDTLKNPASTDTQYF	TGTGCCAGCAGTGATACGCTCAAGAACCCTGCTAGTACAGATACGCAGTATTTT	-	-	TRBJ2-3	TRBV6-1
CASSQSGILYNEQFF	TGTGCCAGCAGCCAGAGCGGGATTTTATACAATGAGCAGTTCTTC	-	TRBD2	TRBJ2-1	TRBV3-1/TRBV3-2
CASSPTGTSYEQYF	TGTGCCAGTAGTCCAACAGGGACCTCCTACGAGCAGTACTTC	-	-	TRBJ2-7	TRBV19
CASSLEQFSYNEQFF	TGCGCCAGCAGCTTGGAACAGTTCTCCTACAATGAGCAGTTCTTC	few	-	TRBJ2-1	TRBV5-1
CASSQGQKSSGNTIYF	TGTGCCAGCAGCCAAGGACAGAAGAGCTCTGGAAACACCATATATTTT	-	-	TRBJ1-3	TRBV5-5
CATSDPSRDTGEAFF	TGTGCCACCAGTGATCCCAGCCGGGACACGGGTGAAGCTTTCTTT	-	-	TRBJ1-1	TRBV24-1
CASSIIPRTGGRYEQYF	TGTGCCAGTAGTATAATCCCCCGGACAGGGGGAAGATACGAGCAGTACTTC	-	TRBD1	TRBJ2-7	TRBV19
CASSPTRAGGRNEQFF	TGTGCCAGTAGTCCGACCAGAGCGGGAGGGCGAAATGAGCAGTTCTTC	-	TRBD2	TRBJ2-1	TRBV19
CASSISRGNGEQYF	TGTGCCAGTAGTATATCCCGCGGGAATGGCGAGCAGTACTTC	-	-	TRBJ2-7	TRBV19
CSVAGTGNEQFF	TGCAGCGTCGCCGGGACAGGGAATGAGCAGTTCTTC	-	TRBD1	TRBJ2-1	TRBV29-1
CASSQGSNGYEQYF	TGTGCCAGCAGTCAGGGTTCGAATGGTTACGAGCAGTACTTC	-	-	TRBJ2-7	TRBV6-5
CATSDLQRDYNEQFF	TGTGCCACCAGTGATCTCCAGCGGGACTACAATGAGCAGTTCTTC	-	TRBD2	TRBJ2-1	TRBV24-1
CASSQDRGTGGPYEQYF	TGCGCCAGCAGCCAAGATAGGGGGACAGGGGGCCCCTACGAGCAGTACTTC	once	TRBD1	TRBJ2-7	TRBV4-3
CASSITPGQGGTNVLTF	TGTGCCAGTAGTATTACCCCGGGACAGGGAGGAACCAACGTCCTGACTTTC	-	TRBD1	TRBJ2-6	TRBV19
CASSSGQVSTEAFF	TGCGCCAGCAGCTCTGGACAGGTTTCCACTGAAGCTTTCTTT	-	TRBD1	TRBJ1-1	TRBV5-1
CASSGTGVGTDTQYF	TGTGCCAGCAGTGGGACAGGTGTAGGCACAGATACGCAGTATTTT	-	TRBD1	TRBJ2-3	TRBV5-6
CASSKEYRENYGYTF	TGTGCCAGCAGCAAGGAATACAGGGAAAACTATGGCTACACCTTC	-	-	TRBJ1-2	TRBV21-1
CASSTGPAGEQYF	TGTGCCAGCAGCACGGGCCCGGCAGGGGAGCAGTACTTC	once	-	TRBJ2-7	TRBV5-8